This TCR beta chain was sequenced in a study of T cell changes during pregnancy in multiple sclerosis. Assay: immunoSEQ multiplex PCR; the TCRdb copy retains only in-frame clones and omits some. The table has tens of thousands of clones, about 91% seen once. The germline gives CDR1 SNHLY, CDR2 FYNNEI. The CDR3 runs 15 residues. V was clipped by 3 bases and J by 2 bases, with 8 bases between them. Source: peripheral blood, taken after pregnancy. The receptor was isolated from a female donor in good health, enrolled as a control in a pregnancy study. The V call is TRBV2, the J call TRBJ2-6; no clear D gene. CDR3 residues: CASSDRSAGANVLTF. CDR3 nucleotides: TGTGCCAGCAGTGACAGGTCAGCTGGGGCCAACGTCCTGACTTTC.